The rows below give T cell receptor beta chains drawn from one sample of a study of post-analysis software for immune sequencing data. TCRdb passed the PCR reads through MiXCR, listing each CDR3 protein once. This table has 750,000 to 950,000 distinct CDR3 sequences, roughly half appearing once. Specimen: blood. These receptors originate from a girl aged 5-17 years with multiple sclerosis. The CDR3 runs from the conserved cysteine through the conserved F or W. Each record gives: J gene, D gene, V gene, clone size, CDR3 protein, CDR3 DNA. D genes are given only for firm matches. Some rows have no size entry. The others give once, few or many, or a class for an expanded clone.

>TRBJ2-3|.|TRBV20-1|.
CSAIFQPSTDTQYF
TGCAGTGCTATTTTTCAACCTAGCACAGATACGCAGTATTTT
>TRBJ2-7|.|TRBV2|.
CASWDITSSYEQYF
TGTGCCAGTTGGGACATCACGAGCTCCTACGAGCAGTACTTC
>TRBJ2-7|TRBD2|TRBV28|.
CASSPVASGFYEQYF
TGTGCCAGCAGCCCTGTGGCTAGCGGCTTCTACGAGCAGTACTTC
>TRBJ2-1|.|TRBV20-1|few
CSASGTESYEQFF
TGCAGTGCTAGCGGGACCGAGTCATATGAGCAGTTCTTC
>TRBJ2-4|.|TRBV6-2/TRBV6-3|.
CASSSGTVFSIQYF
TGTGCCAGCAGTTCGGGGACTGTCTTCTCCATTCAGTACTTC
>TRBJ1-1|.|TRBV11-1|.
CASIRSEGETEAFF
TGTGCCAGCATCCGCTCTGAGGGGGAGACTGAAGCTTTCTTT
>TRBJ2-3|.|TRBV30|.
CAWSGPSDTQYF
TGTGCCTGGAGTGGACCTTCGGACACGCAGTATTTT
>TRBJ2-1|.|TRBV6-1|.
CAISPGYRYNEQFF
TGTGCCATCTCACCCGGCTACAGGTACAATGAGCAGTTCTTC
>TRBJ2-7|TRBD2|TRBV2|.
CANTGTTYEQYF
TGTGCCAACACCGGGACTACCTACGAGCAGTACTTC
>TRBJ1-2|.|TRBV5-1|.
CASSLVRSNNYGYTF
TGCGCCAGCAGCTTGGTCCGGAGTAATAACTATGGCTACACCTTC
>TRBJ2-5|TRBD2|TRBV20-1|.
CSARDEGLGDYRRYF
TGCAGTGCTAGAGACGAGGGGCTCGGGGACTACAGGCGGTACTTC
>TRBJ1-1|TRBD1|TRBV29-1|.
CSVEAGGGTEAFF
TGCAGCGTTGAAGCAGGGGGGGGTACTGAAGCTTTCTTT
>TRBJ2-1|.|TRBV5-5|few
CASKEGGNGYNEQFF
TGTGCCAGCAAGGAAGGAGGGAACGGGTACAATGAGCAGTTCTTC
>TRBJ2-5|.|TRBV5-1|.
CASSWTFQETQYF
TGCGCCAGCAGCTGGACTTTTCAAGAGACCCAGTACTTC
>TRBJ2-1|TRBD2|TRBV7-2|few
CASSRGRRGGHNEQFF
TGTGCCAGCAGCCGGGGTAGGCGGGGGGGCCATAATGAGCAGTTCTTC
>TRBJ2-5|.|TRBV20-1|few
CSAITDYPKETQYF
TGCAGTGCTATTACGGACTATCCTAAAGAGACCCAGTACTTC
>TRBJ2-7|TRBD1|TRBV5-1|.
CASSPGTGVVNEQYF
TGCGCCAGCAGCCCGGGGACAGGGGTCGTCAACGAGCAGTACTTC
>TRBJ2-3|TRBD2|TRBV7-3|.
CASSTRRASGGTDTQYF
TGTGCCAGCAGCACACGAAGGGCTAGCGGGGGCACAGATACGCAGTATTTT
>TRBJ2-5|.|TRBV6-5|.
CASSYSSRDHSYKQYF
TGTGCCAGCAGTTACTCGAGCAGGGACCATTCCTACAAGCAGTACTTC
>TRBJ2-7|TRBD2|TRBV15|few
CATRGGNHEQYF
TGTGCCACCCGGGGGGGTAATCACGAGCAGTACTTC
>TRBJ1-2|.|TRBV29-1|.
CSATLMDYGYTF
TGCAGCGCTACTCTAATGGACTATGGCTACACCTTC
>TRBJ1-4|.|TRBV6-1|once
CASSGHGSNEKLFF
TGTGCCAGCAGCGGCCATGGAAGTAATGAAAAACTGTTTTTT
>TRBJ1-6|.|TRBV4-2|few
CASSQGELRDSPLHF
TGTGCCAGCAGCCAAGGGGAGTTAAGGGATTCACCCCTCCACTTT
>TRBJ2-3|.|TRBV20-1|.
CSARDVGVGIADTQYF
TGCAGTGCTAGAGATGTGGGGGTCGGAATCGCAGATACGCAGTATTTT
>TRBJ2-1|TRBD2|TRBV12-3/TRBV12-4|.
CASSPIAGPYEQFF
TGTGCCAGCAGTCCCATAGCGGGTCCGTATGAGCAGTTCTTC
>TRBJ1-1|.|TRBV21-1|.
CASSTLQGVDTEAFF
TGTGCCAGCAGCACCCTACAGGGTGTTGACACTGAAGCTTTCTTT
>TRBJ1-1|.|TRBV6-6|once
CASSYADTEAFF
TGTGCCAGCAGTTACGCTGACACTGAAGCTTTCTTT
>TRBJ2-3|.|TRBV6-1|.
CASSEILAGSSTDTQYF
TGTGCCAGCAGTGAAATCTTGGCGGGGTCTAGCACAGATACGCAGTATTTT
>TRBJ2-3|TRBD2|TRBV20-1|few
CSFRGGATQYF
TGCAGTTTCCGCGGGGGGGCTACGCAGTATTTT
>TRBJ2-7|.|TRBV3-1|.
CASSPIANRNAATLSYEQYF
TGTGCCAGCAGCCCGATAGCCAACAGGAATGCGGCCACCCTCTCCTACGAGCAGTACTTC
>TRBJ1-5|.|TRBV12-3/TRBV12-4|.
CASSLGRGEYGSQPRHF
TGTGCCAGCAGTTTAGGAAGGGGCGAGTATGGAAGTCAGCCCCGGCATTTT
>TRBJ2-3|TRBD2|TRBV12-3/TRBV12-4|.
CASTPTGGTTDTQYF
TGTGCCAGCACCCCGACGGGGGGTACCACAGATACGCAGTATTTT